The clone carrying this T cell receptor (beta chain) was seen more than once but under ten times. Clones were sequenced by immunoSEQ multiplex PCR, and TCRdb holds only the in-frame ones, with some missing. The repertoire holds 60,000 to 70,000 clones, 80% to 90% seen once, with approximately 1.4% in the top ten. This specimen belongs to a study of blood T cell repertoires in COVID-19. Per germline, CDR1 SGDLS and CDR2 YYNGEE. The CDR3 runs 12 residues. V lost 3 bases, J lost 8 bases, and 9 bases lay in between. This chain links TRBV9 with TRBJ2-1, with D maybe TRBD1 (5 bases). The receptor was isolated from a woman aged 55-70 years with acute or convalescent COVID-19. The material sequenced was peripheral blood. The chain's CDR3 is CASSAQADEQFF. The CDR3 bases are TGTGCCAGCAGCGCACAGGCAGATGAGCAGTTCTTC.